This T cell receptor (beta chain) was obtained from a study of shared clonotypes between healthy human individuals. Broader study findings: Deeper or shallower sequencing was expected to change how clonotypes are shared among donors. A handful of donors had approximately 4.6% of their naive CD4 clonotypes in common.

CD45RA+ naive and CD45RA-negative memory subsets were separated from CD4+ cells. Sequencing was performed with immunoSEQ multiplex PCR; in TCRdb, only in-frame clones are kept and a portion is missing. The table lists 1,400,000 or so clones, 98% of them singletons. The CDR3 covers 16 residues. V shed 0 bases, J shed 3 bases, and the junction held 6 bases outside the gene matches. With respect to this clone: Its antigen is as yet unknown.

Sequencing was performed on naive CD4+ T cells sorted from blood. The subset denotes: CD45RA+ positively selected. The gene calls are TRBV5-3 and TRBJ2-7, with 10 bases matching TRBD2. TRBV5-3 is labeled an ORF, and its function is uncertain. The sequence derives from a man aged 25-40 years in good health. The CDR3 protein is CARSLAYGTSVYEQYF. In DNA, the CDR3 is TGTGCCAGAAGCTTGGCTTACGGGACTAGCGTCTACGAGCAGTACTTC.